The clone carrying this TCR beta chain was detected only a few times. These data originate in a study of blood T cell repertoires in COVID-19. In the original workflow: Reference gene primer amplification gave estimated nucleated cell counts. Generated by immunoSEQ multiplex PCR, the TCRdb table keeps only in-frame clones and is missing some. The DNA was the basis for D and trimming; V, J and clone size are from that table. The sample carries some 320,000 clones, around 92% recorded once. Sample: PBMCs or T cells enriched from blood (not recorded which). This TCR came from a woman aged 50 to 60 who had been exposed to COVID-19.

CDR3 DNA: TGTGCCAGCAGCTCGGGTCTCAAAACAGGAAACACCATATATTTT. It specifies CASSSGLKTGNTIYF. V usage is TRBV5-5 and J usage is TRBJ1-3; D remains ambiguous. Per germline, CDR1 SGHKS and CDR2 YYEKEE (reference sequence). This CDR3 has 15 amino acids. Trimming stripped 3 bases from V and 4 bases from J, with 14 bases between.